These 21 T cell receptor beta chains came from one sample sequenced in a study of T-cell reconstitution after alpha-beta-depleted transplantation in children. For TCRbeta, the library was prepared with unique molecular identifiers. MiXCR was run by TCRdb on the PCR reads, yielding one entry per CDR3 protein. The sample yields under 850,000 distinct CDR3 sequences, around 12% seen once. Specimen: PBMCs, collected before TCRalphabeta/CD19-depleted stem cell transplant. All receptors come from a girl aged 2-10 years with congenital amegakaryocytic thrombocytopenia, due to receive a stem cell transplant.

This clonotype was counted at least ten times. The chain employs TRBV20-1 and TRBJ2-5; possibly TRBD1 or TRBD2 for D (6 bases each). This CDR3 comprises 13 residues. V gave up 6 bases and J gave up 5 bases, with 16 bases separating them. Germline V CDR1 and CDR2: DFQATT, SNEGSKA (reference sequence). CDR3 sequence: CSAIGGGRETQYF. CDR3 nucleotides: TGCAGTGCAATAGGGGGAGGACGGGAGACCCAGTACTTC.

This clonotype was detected a few times. In DNA, the CDR3 is TGCGCCAGCAGCCCACTACTCGGCGGGGCCGCCGATCGGCAGTTCTTC. Translated, it gives CASSPLLGGAADRQFF. V is TRBV5-1 and J is TRBJ2-1; a weak D match, TRBD2 (6 bases). The V end was cut by 4 bases, the J end by 12 bases, with 26 bases between. Germline V gene lookup returns CDR1 SGHRS and CDR2 YFSETQ. This CDR3 comprises 16 residues.

This chain links TRBV20-1 with TRBJ2-1; D is possibly TRBD2 (6 bases). Trimming shortened V by 5 bases and J by 8 bases, and 13 bases separated the two germline ends. This CDR3 has 12 residues. Germline lookup yields CDR1 DFQATT and CDR2 SNEGSKA (reference sequence). The CDR3 loop is CSAGTSFHEQFF. In DNA form, the CDR3 reads TGCAGTGCTGGAACTAGCTTCCATGAGCAGTTCTTC.

This clonotype was recorded at least ten times. The chain employs TRBV28 and TRBJ2-7, with D unclear. The V gene lost 5 bases and the J gene lost 2 bases, with 7 bases spanning the gap. The CDR3 is 12 amino acids. Germline V gene lookup returns CDR1 MDHEN and CDR2 SYDVKM. The CDR3 bases are TGTGCCAGCAGTACAGCCCCCTACGAGCAGTACTTC. Its translation: CASSTAPYEQYF.

Only a few counts were recorded for this clonotype. This chain joins TRBV7-9 and TRBJ2-3, with D unclear. The CDR3 has 13 residues. Germline V CDR1 and CDR2: SEHNR, FQNEAQ (reference sequence). V was clipped by 1 base and J by 4 bases, with 6 bases between them. CDR3 coding DNA: TGTGCCAGCAGCTTAGGCCATCCAGATACGCAGTATTTT. Translation gives CASSLGHPDTQYF. The entire variable domain, with the rest obtained from reference TRBV7-9 and TRBJ2-3, is as follows: DTGVSQNPRHKITKRGQNVTFRCDPISEHNRLYWYRQTLGQGPEFLTYFQNEAQLEKSRLLSDRFSAERPKGSFSTLEIQRTEQGDSAMYLCASSLGHPDTQYFGPGTRLTVL.

V usage is TRBV29-1 and J usage is TRBJ2-7; no firm D call. CDR3 length equals 14 residues. Trimming left V 4 bases short and J 2 bases short, with 15 bases between. From germline, CDR1 is SQVTM and CDR2 ANQGSEA. CDR3: CSVVVRIRPYEQYF. The CDR3 bases are TGCAGCGTTGTAGTACGGATTCGACCCTACGAGCAGTACTTC.

This clonotype has a count of ten or more. The chain couples TRBV28 to TRBJ2-2, with 9 bases fitting TRBD2. The CDR3 is made up of 16 amino acids. Germline V gives CDR1 MDHEN, CDR2 SYDVKM. Trimming cost V 1 base and J 4 bases; bases outside gene matches: 4. CDR3 nucleotides: TGTGCCAGCAGTTTATTACTAGCGGGTGTCACCGGGGAGCTGTTTTTT. As protein: CASSLLLAGVTGELFF.

The genes are TRBV7-8 and TRBJ2-7, with 9 nucleotides matching TRBD2. CDR1 and CDR2 (germline): SGHVS, FQNEAQ. The CDR3 has 15 amino acids. V gave up 5 bases and J gave up 2 bases; unmatched junction bases: 7. CDR3: CASSARTSATYEQYF. In nucleotides, the CDR3 is TGTGCCAGCAGCGCTCGGACTAGCGCCACCTACGAGCAGTACTTC.

The V gene is TRBV7-2, the J gene TRBJ2-7, with 7 bases matching TRBD2. The germline CDR1 and CDR2 sequences are SGHTA and FQGNSA. V lost 5 bases to trimming and J lost 6 bases; unmatched junction nucleotides: 16. The CDR3 totals 16 residues. CDR3 DNA sequence: TGTGCCAGCAGCCGAGATACTAGCGTCTCTACTATCGAGCAGTACTTC. Protein sequence: CASSRDTSVSTIEQYF.

This chain connects TRBV24-1 to TRBJ1-5; TRBD1 might be the D (6 bases). This CDR3 contains 14 residues. V was pared by 12 bases and J by 4 bases, with 18 bases between. Per the germline V gene, CDR1 is KGHDR and CDR2 is SFDVKD. The CDR3 protein is CAPPKQGLNQPQHF. The CDR3 nucleotides read TGTGCCCCCCCAAAACAGGGATTAAATCAGCCCCAGCATTTT.

The rearrangement uses TRBV29-1 and TRBJ2-5; D possibly uses TRBD1 or TRBD2 (7 bases each). CDR1 is SQVTM, CDR2 ANQGSEA, per germline. CDR3 length: 12 amino acids. The V end was cut by 5 bases, the J end by 5 bases, with 12 bases between. CDR3 DNA: TGCAGCGTTTCAGGGGGGGGTGAGACCCAGTACTTC. It codes for CSVSGGGETQYF.

This clonotype was detected ten times or more. The V and J genes are TRBV29-1 and TRBJ2-4, with D perhaps matching TRBD1 (5 bases). V lost 5 bases and J lost 6, with 17 bases in between. There are 14 residues in the CDR3. CDR1 and CDR2 from the germline V gene are SQVTM and ANQGSEA. CDR3 sequence: CSVQFAGLPNIQYF. As DNA, the CDR3 is TGCAGCGTTCAATTCGCAGGGTTGCCAAACATTCAGTACTTC.

This clonotype showed up many times. The chain links TRBV29-1 to TRBJ1-1, with D possibly being TRBD1 (5 bases). V was shortened by 4 bases and J by 1 base, with 10 bases between the two germline ends. CDR1 SQVTM and CDR2 ANQGSEA come from the germline V gene. The CDR3 consists of 13 residues. This chain's CDR3 is CSVGQGRNTEAFF. DNA of the CDR3: TGCAGCGTTGGCCAGGGTCGGAACACTGAAGCTTTCTTT. Looking up the rest from reference TRBV29-1 and TRBJ1-1 gives the full variable domain: SAVISQKPSRDICQRGTSLTIQCQVDSQVTMMFWYRQQPGQSLTLIATANQGSEATYESGFVIDKFPISRPNLTFSTLTVSNMSPEDSSIYLCSVGQGRNTEAFFGQGTRLTVV.

This chain connects TRBV5-1 to TRBJ2-5, with D perhaps TRBD2 (5 bases). Between the trimmed V and J ends, which lost 7 bases and 2 bases, there was a span of 21 bases. Germline V lookup: CDR1 SGHRS, CDR2 YFSETQ. CDR3 length: 16 residues. Here the CDR3 reads CASHPGGASSQETQYF. Written as DNA, the CDR3 is TGCGCCAGCCACCCCGGAGGCGCGTCATCTCAAGAGACCCAGTACTTC.

There are a few counts of this clonotype. The chain uses TRBV7-9 and TRBJ2-7; D perhaps matches TRBD2 (6 bases). The ends were cut back, 4 bases at V and 6 bases at J, with 16 bases in the middle. CDR3 length equals 14 residues. Germline V lookup: CDR1 SEHNR, CDR2 FQNEAQ (reference sequence). The CDR3 DNA follows: TGTGCCAGCAGCTCCGGGGGTCCAAGGGTCGAGCAGTACTTC. Translated, it gives CASSSGGPRVEQYF.

There are a few counts of this clonotype. The genes are TRBV7-9 and TRBJ1-4, with unresolved D. The germline V gene has CDR1 SEHNR and CDR2 FQNEAQ (reference sequence). The V end lost 5 bases, the J end lost 7 bases, and 17 bases lay between the germline ends. CDR3 length equals 15 residues. The CDR3 DNA sequence: TGTGCCAGCAGCCTCAGAGAATGGTCAGGTGAAAAACTGTTTTTT. Its protein is CASSLREWSGEKLFF.

The table lists this clonotype with many counts. The chain links TRBV7-9 to TRBJ2-5; a possible D gene is TRBD1 (6 bases). The CDR3 consists of 14 residues. Trimming pared 5 bases from V and 6 bases from J, leaving 16 bases between. The germline V gene has CDR1 SEHNR and CDR2 FQNEAQ (reference sequence). CDR3 sequence reads: CASSIGTPHQTQYF. CDR3 sequence (DNA): TGTGCCAGCAGCATCGGGACACCTCATCAGACCCAGTACTTC.

This clonotype was counted many times. In DNA form, the CDR3 reads TGCAGTGCTCCCGCGGGGGGGAGCACAGATACGCAGTATTTT. This sequence encodes CSAPAGGSTDTQYF. V gene TRBV20-1 combines with J gene TRBJ2-3; 9 bases align to TRBD2. This CDR3 region has 14 residues. Germline V gives CDR1 DFQATT, CDR2 SNEGSKA (reference sequence). After removal of 5 bases from V and 0 bases from J, the junction contained 3 bases not matched to a gene.

This clonotype was detected a few times. The chain is built from TRBV20-1 and TRBJ2-5; 7 bases align to TRBD1. V was pared by 3 bases and J by 4 bases, with 2 bases of the junction left unmatched. The CDR3 runs to 12 residues. CDR1 and CDR2 from the germline V gene are DFQATT and SNEGSKA (reference sequence). CDR3 loop: CSASPGGETQYF. The CDR3 DNA reads as TGCAGTGCTAGCCCAGGGGGAGAGACCCAGTACTTC.

This clonotype was observed at least ten times. The chain combines TRBV6-1 with TRBJ2-5; tentatively, D is TRBD2 (5 bases). With 6 bases removed from V and 2 bases from J, the gap between germline ends came to 16 bases. CDR1 and CDR2 from the germline V gene are MNHNS and SASEGT. CDR3 length equals 15 residues. CDR3 in amino acids: CASSHLAPLQETQYF. CDR3 DNA: TGTGCCAGCAGCCATCTAGCCCCGTTGCAAGAGACCCAGTACTTC.

This clonotype was counted ten times or more. The CDR3 protein is CSARGPADYEQYF. For the CDR3, the DNA is TGCAGTGCACGTGGTCCCGCCGATTACGAGCAGTACTTC. The V gene is TRBV20-1, the J gene TRBJ2-7; D is ambiguous. The CDR3 totals 13 residues. The germline V and J ends were trimmed by 6 bases and 4 bases, with 16 bases remaining between them. Per the germline V gene, CDR1 is DFQATT and CDR2 is SNEGSKA (reference sequence).